What follows are 29 T cell receptor beta chains derived from one specimen sequenced in a study of T cell repertoires and HLA-DP antigens. TCRdb's copy holds only in-frame clones and misses some; the assay was immunoSEQ multiplex PCR. Among some 120,000 clones, 85% to 95% were seen once, and the ten largest hold about 0.25%. Their target antigens are unknown. The sequencing input was CD4+ T cells from PBMCs. Receptors were obtained from a woman under 30 in good health and CMV-seronegative.

The chain links TRBV18 to TRBJ2-1; 10 nucleotides line up with TRBD1. Germline trimming cut 3 bases from V and 7 bases from J; bases unmatched to any gene: 12. This CDR3 has 17 residues. The V gene's germline CDR1 is KGHSH and CDR2 LQKENI. As DNA, the CDR3 is TGTGCCAGCTCACCTCTGACAGGGGGCGCCCAGGTAAATGAGCAGTTCTTC. This sequence encodes CASSPLTGGAQVNEQFF.

The rearrangement joins TRBV7-9 to TRBJ1-2; tentatively, D is TRBD1 (5 bases). The V gene's germline CDR1 is SEHNR and CDR2 FQNEAQ (reference sequence). The V gene lost 4 bases and the J gene lost 2 bases, with 20 bases spanning the gap. This CDR3 has 17 residues. The DNA of the CDR3 is TGTGCCAGCAGCTCGCGGTTTTGGGGGGAGTTGAACTATGGCTACACCTTC. Translated: CASSSRFWGELNYGYTF.

This clone was seen a single time. The chain uses TRBV19 and TRBJ2-1; no clear D gene. The length of the CDR3 is 14 residues. With 1 base removed from V and 4 bases from J, the gap between germline ends came to 8 bases. CDR1 and CDR2 from the germline V gene are LNHDA and SQIVND (reference sequence). The CDR3 sequence is CASSIVTAYNEQFF. The CDR3, as DNA: TGTGCCAGTAGTATAGTAACAGCTTACAATGAGCAGTTCTTC.

This chain uses TRBV6-5 with TRBJ2-5, with a possible D match to TRBD2 (5 bases). The J call could be wrong; TRBJ2-7 is a better fit for the DNA end. CDR1 and CDR2 (germline): MNHEY, SVGAGI. CDR3 length equals 16 residues. Here the CDR3 DNA reads TGTGCCAGCAGTTACTCGACTAACAGTGGTTACTACGAGCAGTACTTC. Its protein product is CASSYSTNSGYYEQYF.

The V and J genes are TRBV6-1 and TRBJ2-1, with 12 bases lining up with TRBD2. From germline, CDR1 is MNHNS and CDR2 SASEGT. V lost 6 bases, J lost 6 bases, and 6 bases stayed unmatched. This CDR3 spans 15 amino acids. The CDR3 region is CASSPRLAGVNEQFF. The CDR3 DNA follows: TGTGCCAGCAGCCCCCGACTAGCGGGAGTCAATGAGCAGTTCTTC.

J is TRBJ2-1 and V is TRBV9, with 8 bases fitting TRBD2. V shed 2 bases and J 7 bases; nucleotides not matched to a gene: 8. This CDR3 comprises 15 residues. From germline, CDR1 is SGDLS and CDR2 YYNGEE. CDR3: CASSVEGLGINEQFF. For the CDR3, the DNA is TGTGCCAGCAGCGTCGAGGGACTAGGAATAAATGAGCAGTTCTTC.

The chain links TRBV2 to TRBJ1-4, with D perhaps matching TRBD1 (6 bases). In germline, CDR1 is SNHLY, CDR2 FYNNEI. Deletions cut 6 bases from V and 7 bases from J, with 12 bases between. The CDR3 contains 13 residues. The CDR3 here is CASRPGTREKLFF. CDR3 DNA sequence: TGTGCCAGCAGACCCGGGACACGTGAAAAACTGTTTTTT.

The rearrangement uses TRBV28 and TRBJ2-7, with D perhaps matching TRBD2 (6 bases). The CDR3 spans 13 residues. Germline values: CDR1 MDHEN, CDR2 SYDVKM. V lost 6 bases to trimming and J lost 4 bases, with 13 bases between them. DNA of the CDR3: TGTGCCAGCAGAACCGGGACTTTATACGAGCAGTACTTC. As protein: CASRTGTLYEQYF.

The chain combines TRBV27 with TRBJ2-3, with a tentative D call TRBD2 (5 bases). Trimming stripped 6 bases from V and 1 base from J, with 14 bases between. There are 15 residues in the CDR3. Per the germline V gene, CDR1 is MNHEY and CDR2 is SMNVEV (reference sequence). CDR3 DNA: TGTGCCAGCAGCCCAGGACTGGTGGGCACAGATACGCAGTATTTT. This translates into CASSPGLVGTDTQYF.

The chain recombines TRBV25-1 with TRBJ1-1; no clear D. Trimming shortened V by 3 bases and J by 6 bases, and 8 bases separated the two germline ends. CDR1 is MGHDK, CDR2 SYGVNS, per germline. The CDR3 totals 12 residues. This CDR3 is CASSDQRAEAFF. The CDR3, as DNA: TGTGCCAGCAGTGACCAACGTGCTGAAGCTTTCTTT.

The chain is built from TRBV9 and TRBJ1-6, with 10 nucleotides matching TRBD1. The trim removed 4 bases at V and 9 bases at J, leaving 7 bases unmatched. The CDR3 spans 15 residues. Germline CDR1 and CDR2: SGDLS and YYNGEE. In DNA, the CDR3 is TGTGCCAGCAGCATTGGGACAGGGGTAGGTTCACCCCTCCACTTT. Residues: CASSIGTGVGSPLHF.

This chain connects TRBV15 to TRBJ2-3, with a tentative D call TRBD2 (5 bases). V was clipped by 1 base and J by 6 bases, with 5 bases between them. The CDR3 spans 12 residues. Germline V gives CDR1 LNHNV, CDR2 YYDKDF (reference sequence). This CDR3 is CATSRGEDTQYF. The CDR3 DNA is TGTGCCACCAGCAGAGGGGAGGATACGCAGTATTTT.

The chain joins TRBV7-2 to TRBJ1-3; D unclear. This CDR3 contains 17 residues. Trimming left V 5 bases short and J 3 bases short, with 20 bases between. CDR1 and CDR2 (germline): SGHTA, FQGNSA. The CDR3, as DNA: TGTGCCAGCAGCCTAGGGCGGCGGTATGGTGGTGGAAACACCATATATTTT. It encodes CASSLGRRYGGGNTIYF.

The V call is TRBV14, the J call TRBJ2-2; 7 bases match TRBD2. Germline V gene sequence: CDR1 SGHDN, CDR2 FVKESK. The CDR3 totals 18 residues. J gave up 2 bases and V 4 bases, and 13 bases lay outside the gene matches. CDR3 loop: CASSPRGLRSFNTGELFF. DNA of the CDR3: TGTGCCAGCAGCCCTCGGGGACTACGCTCTTTTAACACCGGGGAGCTGTTTTTT.

In its sample, this clone was seen once. The V call is TRBV28, the J call TRBJ1-2; the match to TRBD1 covers 10 bases. The germline CDR1 and CDR2 sequences are MDHEN and SYDVKM. J lost 8 bases, V lost 6 bases, and 12 bases had no gene match. CDR3 size: 15 residues. The CDR3 is CASRGVGDRGRGYTF. For the CDR3, the DNA is TGTGCCAGCAGGGGAGTCGGGGACAGGGGCCGAGGCTACACCTTC.

This chain joins TRBV6-1 and TRBJ1-6; 7 bases line up with TRBD1. The V gene end was trimmed by 2 bases and the J gene end by 0 bases; junction bases not matched to a gene: 4. Germline lookup yields CDR1 MNHNS and CDR2 SASEGT. The CDR3 totals 17 residues. CDR3 in DNA: TGTGCCAGCAGTGAACCCCCAGGGGGCTCCTATAATTCACCCCTCCACTTT. Translated, it gives CASSEPPGGSYNSPLHF.

This chain links TRBV18 with TRBJ2-2, with 13 bases that match TRBD2. Trimming at V came to 4 bases and at J to 0 bases, leaving 8 bases not matched to a gene. CDR1 and CDR2 from the germline V gene are KGHSH and LQKENI. CDR3 length: 19 amino acids. The CDR3 is CASSLPSTSGGPNTGELFF. The DNA for the CDR3 is TGTGCCAGCTCACTCCCCTCGACTAGCGGGGGGCCGAACACCGGGGAGCTGTTTTTT.

The gene calls are TRBV5-5 and TRBJ2-7, with TRBD1 as a possible D gene (6 bases). Between the trimmed V and J ends, which lost 0 bases and 12 bases, there was a span of 13 bases. The CDR3 is 12 residues long. CDR1 SGHKS and CDR2 YYEKEE come from the germline V gene (reference sequence). CDR3 sequence: CASSLDKQGRYF. The CDR3 DNA is TGTGCCAGCAGCTTGGATAAACAGGGAAGGTACTTC.

This clone occurred once. The chain links TRBV6-6 to TRBJ2-5; no clear D gene. Trimming cost V 2 bases and J 2 bases, with 9 bases left between them. This CDR3 spans 14 amino acids. From germline, CDR1 is MNHNY and CDR2 SVGAGI (reference sequence). Written as DNA, the CDR3 is TGTGCCAGCAGTTACCGGCCAGAACAAGAGACCCAGTACTTC. This sequence encodes CASSYRPEQETQYF.

This clone has a single count. The genes are TRBV18 and TRBJ2-7; D possibly corresponds to TRBD2 (6 bases). V lost 0 bases and J 2 bases, leaving 11 bases between the germline ends. The CDR3 loop spans 15 amino acids. Germline V gene sequence: CDR1 KGHSH, CDR2 LQKENI. The CDR3 nucleotides read TGTGCCAGCTCACCACCGGGACGGGAGACCTACGAGCAGTACTTC. It is translated as CASSPPGRETYEQYF.

The rearrangement links TRBV15 to TRBJ1-2; D ambiguous. The CDR3 length is 15 residues. Trimming removed 8 bases at V and 4 bases at J, with 20 bases between. CDR1 is LNHNV, CDR2 YYDKDF, per germline (reference sequence). The CDR3 here is CATSNRTSGVYGYTF. The CDR3, as DNA: TGTGCCACCTCCAACCGGACGTCTGGGGTCTATGGCTACACCTTC. Based on the CDR3 plus reference TRBV15 and TRBJ1-2, the full variable domain is DAMVIQNPRYQVTQFGKPVTLSCSQTLNHNVMYWYQQKSSQAPKLLFHYYDKDFNNEADTPDNFQSRRPNTSFCFLDIRSPGLGDTAMYLCATSNRTSGVYGYTFGSGTRLTVV.

V gene TRBV7-2 combines with J gene TRBJ1-3; a weak D match, TRBD1 (6 bases). Trimming shortened V by 2 bases and J by 1 base, and 15 bases separated the two germline ends. This CDR3 has 17 residues. Germline V CDR1 and CDR2: SGHTA, FQGNSA. DNA for the CDR3: TGTGCCAGCAGCTTACGGGGGGCAGTGTATTCTGGAAACACCATATATTTT. Translation: CASSLRGAVYSGNTIYF.

This rearrangement joins TRBV4-1 to TRBJ1-2; D might be TRBD1 (5 bases). Trimming removed 1 base from V and 1 base from J, with 16 bases in between. This CDR3 has 17 amino acids. Germline V gives CDR1 MGHRA, CDR2 YSYEKL. CDR3 in DNA: TGCGCCAGCAGCCAAGGATCCGACAGAGATGTTAACTATGGCTACACCTTC. Protein product: CASSQGSDRDVNYGYTF.

The V and J genes are TRBV19 and TRBJ2-4; tentatively, D is TRBD2 (5 bases). The CDR3 spans 14 residues. Germline lookup yields CDR1 LNHDA and CDR2 SQIVND (reference sequence). V lost 5 bases, J lost 9 bases, and 17 bases lay in between. CDR3 in DNA: TGTGCCAGTAGTGGTCGGGTCGATGAGGGCATTCAGTACTTC. Translating gives CASSGRVDEGIQYF.

The chain couples TRBV5-1 to TRBJ2-7; 10 positions agree with TRBD1. From germline, CDR1 is SGHRS and CDR2 YFSETQ. The ends lost 0 bases at V and 3 bases at J; junction bases unmatched: 0. The CDR3 sequence is 14 residues long. The CDR3 nucleotides read TGCGCCAGCAGCTTGGGGACAGGGGGCTACGAGCAGTACTTC. It is translated as CASSLGTGGYEQYF.

J is TRBJ2-1 and V is TRBV10-3; 9 nucleotides line up with TRBD1. The germline V gene has CDR1 ENHRY and CDR2 SYGVKD. V was clipped by 2 bases and J by 4 bases; unmatched bases: 3. This CDR3 spans 15 amino acids. CDR3 nucleotides: TGTGCCATCAGTGAGAGGGGACAGGGATACAATGAGCAGTTCTTC. Protein: CAISERGQGYNEQFF.

The chain links TRBV14 to TRBJ2-1; D is undetermined. Between the trimmed V and J ends, which lost 6 bases and 5 bases, there was a span of 11 bases. This CDR3 is 13 amino acids long. CDR1 is SGHDN, CDR2 FVKESK, per germline. The DNA for the CDR3 is TGTGCCAGCAGGCCATTGGGGAACAATGAGCAGTTCTTC. It translates to CASRPLGNNEQFF.

V gene TRBV18 combines with J gene TRBJ1-1, with 10 bases that match TRBD1. The trim removed 4 bases at V and 1 base at J, leaving 3 bases unmatched. Germline CDR1 and CDR2: KGHSH and LQKENI. CDR3 size: 15 residues. The CDR3 DNA follows: TGTGCCAGCTCACTCGGACAGGGGGGGAACACTGAAGCTTTCTTT. Translated, it gives CASSLGQGGNTEAFF.

This clone was recorded a few times. J is TRBJ1-3 and V is TRBV7-9, with a weak D call TRBD1 (6 bases). CDR1 is SEHNR, CDR2 FQNEAQ, per germline (reference sequence). Trimming cost V 5 bases and J 3 bases, with 14 bases left between them. The CDR3 is 15 residues long. DNA of the CDR3: TGTGCCAGCAGCCTTTCGGACAGCCGTGGAAACACCATATATTTT. Translation gives CASSLSDSRGNTIYF.